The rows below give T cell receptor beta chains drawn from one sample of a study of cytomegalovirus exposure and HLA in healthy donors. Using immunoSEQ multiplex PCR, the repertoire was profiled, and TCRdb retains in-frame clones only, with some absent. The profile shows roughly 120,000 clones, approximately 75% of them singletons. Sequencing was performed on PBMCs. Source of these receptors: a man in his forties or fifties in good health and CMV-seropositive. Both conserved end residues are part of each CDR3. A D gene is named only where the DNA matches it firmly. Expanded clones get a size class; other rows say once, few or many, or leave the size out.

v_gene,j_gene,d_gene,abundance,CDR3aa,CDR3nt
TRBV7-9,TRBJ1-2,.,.,CASSFIWQTNYGYTF,TGTGCCAGCAGCTTTATTTGGCAGACTAACTATGGCTACACCTTC
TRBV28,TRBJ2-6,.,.,CASSSQGSGANVLTF,TGTGCCAGCAGTTCACAGGGAAGTGGGGCCAACGTCCTGACTTTC
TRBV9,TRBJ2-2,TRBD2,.,CASSPRLAGNTGELFF,TGTGCCAGCAGCCCTCGGCTAGCGGGAAACACCGGGGAGCTGTTTTTT
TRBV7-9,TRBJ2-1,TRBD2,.,CASSLALGLAGVDNEQFF,TGTGCCAGCAGCTTAGCGTTGGGACTAGCGGGAGTAGACAATGAGCAGTTCTTC
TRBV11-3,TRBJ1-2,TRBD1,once,CANGQGANYGYTF,TGTGCGAACGGACAGGGGGCCAACTATGGCTACACCTTC
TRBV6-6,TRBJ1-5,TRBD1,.,CASSYSSRGRDQPQHF,TGTGCCAGCAGTTACTCATCCAGGGGGCGCGATCAGCCCCAGCATTTT
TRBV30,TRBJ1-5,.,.,CAWSPGRGANWRAVQPQHF,TGTGCCTGGAGCCCGGGGCGGGGGGCGAATTGGAGAGCAGTTCAGCCCCAGCATTTT
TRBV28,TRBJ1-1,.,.,CASKDSLMNTEAFF,TGTGCCAGCAAGGACAGCCTGATGAACACTGAAGCTTTCTTT
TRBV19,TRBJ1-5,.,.,CASSMEQGNNQPQHF,TGTGCCAGTAGTATGGAACAGGGTAACAATCAGCCCCAGCATTTT
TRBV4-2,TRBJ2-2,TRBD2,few,CASSQGTSGAPSTGELFF,TGTGCCAGCAGCCAAGGGACTAGCGGGGCCCCGAGCACCGGGGAGCTGTTTTTT
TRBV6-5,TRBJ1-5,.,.,CASRRGNNQPQHF,TGTGCCAGCAGACGAGGAAACAATCAGCCCCAGCATTTT
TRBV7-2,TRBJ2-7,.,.,CASSPVVQGSEQYF,TGTGCCAGCAGCCCAGTGGTCCAGGGAAGCGAGCAGTACTTC
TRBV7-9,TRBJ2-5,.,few,CASSTGPAETQYF,TGTGCCAGCAGCACCGGCCCAGCGGAGACCCAGTACTTC
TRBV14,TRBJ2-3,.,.,CASSQRTVGRTDTQYF,TGTGCCAGCAGCCAAAGGACAGTGGGGCGCACAGATACGCAGTATTTT
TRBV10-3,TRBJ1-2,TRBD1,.,CAISEPGTGGFNGYTF,TGTGCCATCAGTGAGCCGGGGACAGGGGGCTTTAATGGCTACACCTTC
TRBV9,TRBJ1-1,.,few,CASSVRRGGEAFF,TGTGCCAGCAGCGTACGCAGGGGTGGGGAAGCTTTCTTT
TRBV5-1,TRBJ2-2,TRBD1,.,CASSRTGGAPGELFF,TGCGCCAGCAGCCGGACAGGGGGTGCGCCCGGGGAGCTGTTTTTT
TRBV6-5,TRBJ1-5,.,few,CASSRTEGGNQPQHF,TGTGCCAGCAGCAGGACAGAAGGCGGCAATCAGCCCCAGCATTTT
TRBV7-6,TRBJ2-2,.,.,CASSLTYSNTGELFF,TGTGCCAGCAGCTTAACCTACAGCAACACCGGGGAGCTGTTTTTT
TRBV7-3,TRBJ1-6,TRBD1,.,CASSRTGGDHSPLHF,TGTGCCAGCAGTCGGACAGGGGGCGATCATTCACCCCTCCACTTT
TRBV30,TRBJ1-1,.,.,CAWSVKGANTEAFF,TGTGCCTGGAGTGTAAAAGGGGCGAACACTGAAGCTTTCTTT
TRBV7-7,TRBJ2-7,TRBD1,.,CASSKGTAGYEQYF,TGTGCTAGCAGCAAAGGGACAGCAGGTTACGAGCAGTACTTC
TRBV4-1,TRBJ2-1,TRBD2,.,CASSQDTASGGASREQFF,TGCGCCAGCAGCCAAGACACCGCTAGCGGCGGGGCGAGTCGGGAGCAGTTCTTC
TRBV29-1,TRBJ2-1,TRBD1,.,CSVPSPGQGNEQFF,TGCAGCGTTCCTAGTCCGGGACAGGGGAATGAGCAGTTCTTC
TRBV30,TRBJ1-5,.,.,CAWSTGTDQPQHF,TGTGCCTGGTCCACAGGGACGGATCAGCCCCAGCATTTT
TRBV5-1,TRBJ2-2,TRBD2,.,CASGAKYKAGEGTGELFF,TGCGCCAGCGGCGCCAAATACAAAGCGGGAGAAGGGACCGGGGAGCTGTTTTTT
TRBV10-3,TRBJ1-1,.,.,CAISESLQGLGDTEAFF,TGTGCCATCAGTGAGTCGCTACAGGGCCTAGGGGACACTGAAGCTTTCTTT
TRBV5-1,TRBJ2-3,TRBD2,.,CASSGGTSGSRTDTQYF,TGCGCCAGCAGCGGAGGGACTAGCGGGAGCCGGACAGATACGCAGTATTTT
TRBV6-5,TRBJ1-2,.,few,CASSYSPGGGNYGYTF,TGTGCCAGCAGTTACTCCCCGGGGGGGGGCAACTATGGCTACACCTTC
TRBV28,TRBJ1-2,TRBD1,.,CASSSAGGDSDGYTF,TGTGCCAGCAGTTCGGCAGGGGGCGATTCGGATGGCTACACCTTC
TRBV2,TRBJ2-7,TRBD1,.,CASSILFSGTGGFYEQYF,TGTGCCAGCAGTATACTGTTTTCCGGGACAGGGGGCTTCTACGAGCAGTACTTC
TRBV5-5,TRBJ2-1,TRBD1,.,CASSDRVGNEQFF,TGTGCCAGCAGCGACAGGGTTGGTAATGAGCAGTTCTTC
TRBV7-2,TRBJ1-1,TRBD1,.,CASSPIMGQMVNTEAFF,TGTGCCAGCAGCCCGATTATGGGACAGATGGTGAACACTGAAGCTTTCTTT
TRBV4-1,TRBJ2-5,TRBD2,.,CASSQDPPSGGRGSGETQYF,TGCGCCAGCAGCCAAGATCCCCCTAGCGGGGGGCGGGGTTCGGGAGAGACCCAGTACTTC
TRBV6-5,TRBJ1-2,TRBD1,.,CASSSYRGYSMGYTF,TGTGCCAGCAGTTCTTACAGGGGGTATTCCATGGGCTACACCTTC
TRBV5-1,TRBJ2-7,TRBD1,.,CASSYSTGGSTYEQYF,TGCGCCAGCAGCTATTCGACAGGGGGGAGCACCTACGAGCAGTACTTC
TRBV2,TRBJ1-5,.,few,CASSGGFFQPQHF,TGTGCCAGCAGTGGGGGCTTTTTCCAGCCCCAGCATTTT
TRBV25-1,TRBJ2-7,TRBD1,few,CASSEPGTGGGEQYF,TGTGCCAGCAGTGAACCCGGGACAGGGGGAGGCGAGCAGTACTTC
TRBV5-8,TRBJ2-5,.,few,CASSLIHGGTQYF,TGTGCCAGCAGCTTGATCCACGGGGGGACCCAGTACTTC
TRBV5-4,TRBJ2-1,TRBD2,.,CASSLTSGSYNEQFF,TGTGCCAGCAGCTTGACTAGCGGCTCCTACAATGAGCAGTTCTTC